The 2 T cell receptor beta chains below come from one sample, sequenced in a study of CD8 T cells in Susac syndrome. cDNA came from approximately 0.5 to 1 ug RNA primed by random hexamers. TCRdb analysed the immunoSEQ multiplex PCR reads with MiXCR anew, one entry per CDR3 protein. The sample has a few hundred thousand distinct CDR3 sequences, under 95% seen once. The sequenced material came from CD4+ T cells from PBMCs. The source of these receptors is a human donor with multiple sclerosis.

In DNA, the CDR3 is TGTGCCAGCAGCCATGGGGGCGGTAATGAAAAACTGTTTTTT. It translates to CASSHGGGNEKLFF. The chain has TRBV12-3 or TRBV12-4 and TRBJ1-4, with D possibly TRBD1 on 6 matching bases. The CDR3 length is 14 residues. Trimming pared 6 bases from V and 4 bases from J, leaving 12 bases between.

The rearrangement joins TRBV29-1 to TRBJ1-3, with D perhaps TRBD1 (5 bases). Germline-derived CDR1 and CDR2 are SQVTM and ANQGSEA. The CDR3 covers 12 residues. V shed 7 bases and J shed 4 bases, with 11 bases lying between them. The CDR3: CSGGTEGNTIYF. The CDR3 nucleotides are TGCAGCGGCGGGACCGAAGGAAACACCATATATTTT.